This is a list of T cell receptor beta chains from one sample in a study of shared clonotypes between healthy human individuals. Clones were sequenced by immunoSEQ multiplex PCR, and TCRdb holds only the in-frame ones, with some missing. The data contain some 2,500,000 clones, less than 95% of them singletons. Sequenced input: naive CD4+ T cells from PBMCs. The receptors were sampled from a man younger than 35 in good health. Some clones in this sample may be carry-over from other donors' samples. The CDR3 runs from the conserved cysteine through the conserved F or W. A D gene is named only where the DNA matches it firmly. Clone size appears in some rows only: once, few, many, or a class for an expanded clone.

CASSTGSEGPYGYTF	TGTGCCAGCAGTACAGGGTCTGAGGGTCCCTATGGCTACACCTTC	.	TRBV6-6	TRBJ1-2	.
CASSPRGGRSTDTQYF	TGTGCCAGCAGCCCCCGAGGGGGCAGGAGCACAGATACGCAGTATTTT	TRBD1	TRBV9	TRBJ2-3	.
CASSGTGDSYEQYF	TGTGCCAGCAGTGGGACAGGTGACTCCTACGAGCAGTACTTC	TRBD1	TRBV25-1	TRBJ2-7	.
CASSLVRGPSTDTQYF	TGTGCCAGCAGCTTAGTCAGGGGGCCTAGCACAGATACGCAGTATTTT	TRBD1	TRBV7-2	TRBJ2-3	.
CASRTQGNTEAFF	TGTGCCAGCAGAACACAGGGGAACACTGAAGCTTTCTTT	.	TRBV7-9	TRBJ1-1	once
CASSFERQGEQFF	TGTGCCAGCAGCTTCGAGCGGCAGGGTGAGCAGTTCTTC	.	TRBV7-3	TRBJ2-1	.
CASRDYRGSGEAFF	TGTGCCAGCAGGGACTACAGGGGATCAGGTGAAGCTTTCTTT	TRBD1	TRBV11-2	TRBJ1-1	few
CSVTESGQGAVNTEAFF	TGCAGCGTTACCGAATCCGGACAGGGGGCGGTGAACACTGAAGCTTTCTTT	TRBD1	TRBV29-1	TRBJ1-1	.
CASNSLAGLHNEQFF	TGTGCCAGCAATTCGCTAGCGGGTCTTCACAATGAGCAGTTCTTC	TRBD2	TRBV6-6	TRBJ2-1	.
CASSLLPDGNSPLHF	TGTGCCAGCAGTCTCCTCCCGGACGGAAATTCACCCCTCCACTTT	.	TRBV27	TRBJ1-6	.
CASSPRTGPGYGYTF	TGTGCCAGTAGTCCACGGACAGGGCCGGGCTATGGCTACACCTTC	TRBD1	TRBV19	TRBJ1-2	few
CASSLNVAVGYTF	TGTGCCAGCAGTTTAAACGTCGCGGTCGGCTACACCTTC	.	TRBV28	TRBJ1-2	once
CASSLGRDYEQYF	TGTGCCAGCAGCCTCGGGCGCGACTACGAGCAGTACTTC	.	TRBV5-4	TRBJ2-7	.
CASSPLGYEQYF	TGTGCCAGCTCACCCTTGGGCTACGAGCAGTACTTC	.	TRBV18	TRBJ2-7	.
CASSRTGTEAFF	TGTGCCAGCAGTCGTACAGGGACTGAAGCTTTCTTT	.	TRBV6-5	TRBJ1-1	.
CASSLDQGWGGTEAFF	TGTGCCAGCAGCTTGGACCAGGGATGGGGAGGAACTGAAGCTTTCTTT	.	TRBV5-4	TRBJ1-1	once
CASKGLAGIDTQYF	TGCGCCAGCAAGGGGCTAGCGGGGATAGATACGCAGTATTTT	TRBD2	TRBV5-1	TRBJ2-3	.
CASSASDSRHSETQYF	TGTGCCAGCAGTGCCTCGGACAGCCGCCACTCAGAGACCCAGTACTTC	.	TRBV6-4	TRBJ2-5	.
CASSFTSLGRAYEQYF	TGTGCCAGCAGCTTTACATCGTTGGGCAGGGCCTACGAGCAGTACTTC	.	TRBV13	TRBJ2-7	.
CASTRLAGADGELFF	TGTGCCAGCACCAGACTAGCGGGAGCTGACGGGGAGCTGTTTTTT	TRBD2	TRBV2	TRBJ2-2	.
CASSPILAGANVLTF	TGTGCCAGCTCACCTATCCTGGCTGGGGCCAACGTCCTGACTTTC	.	TRBV18	TRBJ2-6	.
CASSRGGVRQTQYF	TGTGCCAGCAGTAGGGGGGGGGTTCGACAGACCCAGTACTTC	.	TRBV6-5	TRBJ2-5	.
CASKGGQGAGTEAFF	TGTGCCAGCAAAGGGGGACAGGGGGCCGGCACTGAAGCTTTCTTT	TRBD1	TRBV6-1	TRBJ1-1	.
CASSLPGQGAYEQYF	TGTGCCAGCTCACTTCCGGGACAGGGTGCCTACGAGCAGTACTTC	TRBD1	TRBV18	TRBJ2-7	.
CASSRGQVNQPQHF	TGTGCCAGCAGTCGAGGACAGGTTAATCAGCCCCAGCATTTT	TRBD1	TRBV28	TRBJ1-5	.
CASARDRVTGELFF	TGTGCCAGCGCCCGGGACAGGGTCACCGGGGAGCTGTTTTTT	TRBD1	TRBV7-2	TRBJ2-2	.
CASHGGDTQYF	TGTGCCAGCCACGGCGGGGATACGCAGTATTTT	.	TRBV2	TRBJ2-3	.
CASSVLQGNEQFF	TGTGCCAGCAGCGTACTGCAGGGCAATGAGCAGTTCTTC	.	TRBV9	TRBJ2-1	.
CASRGGREVTDTQYF	TGTGCCAGCAGAGGCGGACGGGAGGTCACAGATACGCAGTATTTT	TRBD2	TRBV2	TRBJ2-3	.
CASSLGDRDDSPLHF	TGTGCCAGCAGCTTGGGGGACAGGGATGATTCACCCCTCCACTTT	TRBD1	TRBV5-6	TRBJ1-6	once
CASSSPNPTDTQYF	TGTGCCAGCAGCTCCCCAAATCCGACAGATACGCAGTATTTT	.	TRBV7-9	TRBJ2-3	once
CAWGRTLANEQFF	TGTGCCTGGGGACGAACCCTGGCCAATGAGCAGTTCTTC	.	TRBV30	TRBJ2-1	.
CASSPDPGIQPQHF	TGCGCCAGCAGCCCGGACCCAGGGATTCAGCCCCAGCATTTT	.	TRBV5-1	TRBJ1-5	.
CASSSGFGDGYTF	TGTGCCAGCAGCTCAGGGTTCGGCGATGGCTACACCTTC	.	TRBV5-4	TRBJ1-2	.
CASSPPGTGRDTQYF	TGTGCCAGCTCACCACCCGGGACAGGGAGAGATACGCAGTATTTT	TRBD1	TRBV18	TRBJ2-3	.
CASSEFGRTLFNYGYTF	TGTGCCAGCAGTGAATTTGGGCGGACTCTCTTTAACTATGGCTACACCTTC	.	TRBV6-1	TRBJ1-2	.
CASSLLRGGQETQYF	TGTGCCAGCAGTCTGCTGAGGGGCGGCCAAGAGACCCAGTACTTC	.	TRBV27	TRBJ2-5	.
CASKRDPNRDNEQFF	TGTGCCAGTAAACGGGACCCCAATAGGGACAATGAGCAGTTCTTC	.	TRBV19	TRBJ2-1	once
CASSLDREDEQYF	TGTGCCAGCAGCCTTGACAGGGAAGACGAGCAGTACTTC	TRBD1	TRBV5-4	TRBJ2-7	.
CSVGTRLSGRGKEYEQYF	TGCAGCGTCGGGACACGATTGAGCGGGAGGGGTAAGGAATACGAGCAGTACTTC	TRBD2	TRBV29-1	TRBJ2-7	.
CASSVEDGGATEAFF	TGTGCCAGCAGCGTAGAGGATGGGGGGGCGACTGAAGCTTTCTTT	.	TRBV9	TRBJ1-1	.
CATREGVPYEQYF	TGTGCCACCAGGGAGGGGGTACCCTACGAGCAGTACTTC	.	TRBV28	TRBJ2-7	.
CASSLSRGLAGGYEQYF	TGTGCCAGCAGCTTAAGCCGGGGACTAGCGGGGGGCTACGAGCAGTACTTC	TRBD2	TRBV7-3	TRBJ2-7	once
CASSPGQGVYEQYF	TGCGCCAGCAGCCCGGGACAGGGAGTCTACGAGCAGTACTTC	TRBD1	TRBV5-1	TRBJ2-7	.
CASRGTGLRSYTF	TGTGCCAGCAGGGGGACAGGTCTTCGGAGCTACACCTTC	TRBD1	TRBV6-5	TRBJ1-2	.
CASSQDLGLFGNTIYF	TGCGCCAGCAGCCAAGACTTAGGGTTGTTCGGAAACACCATATATTTT	.	TRBV4-1	TRBJ1-3	once